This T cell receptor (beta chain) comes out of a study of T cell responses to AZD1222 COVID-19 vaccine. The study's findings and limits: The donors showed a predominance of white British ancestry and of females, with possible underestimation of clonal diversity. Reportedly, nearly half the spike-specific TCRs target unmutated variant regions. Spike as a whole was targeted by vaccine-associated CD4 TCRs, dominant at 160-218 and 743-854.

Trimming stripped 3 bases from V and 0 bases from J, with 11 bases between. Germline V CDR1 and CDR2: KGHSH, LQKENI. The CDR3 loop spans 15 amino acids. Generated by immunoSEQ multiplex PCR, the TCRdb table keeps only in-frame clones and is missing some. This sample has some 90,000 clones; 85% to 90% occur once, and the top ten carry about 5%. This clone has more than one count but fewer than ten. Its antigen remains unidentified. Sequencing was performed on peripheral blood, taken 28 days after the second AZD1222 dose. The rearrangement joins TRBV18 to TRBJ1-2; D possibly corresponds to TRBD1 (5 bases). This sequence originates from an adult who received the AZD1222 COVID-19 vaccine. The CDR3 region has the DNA TGTGCCAGCTCACCGGGGACGGAGTCTAACTATGGCTACACCTTC. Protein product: CASSPGTESNYGYTF.